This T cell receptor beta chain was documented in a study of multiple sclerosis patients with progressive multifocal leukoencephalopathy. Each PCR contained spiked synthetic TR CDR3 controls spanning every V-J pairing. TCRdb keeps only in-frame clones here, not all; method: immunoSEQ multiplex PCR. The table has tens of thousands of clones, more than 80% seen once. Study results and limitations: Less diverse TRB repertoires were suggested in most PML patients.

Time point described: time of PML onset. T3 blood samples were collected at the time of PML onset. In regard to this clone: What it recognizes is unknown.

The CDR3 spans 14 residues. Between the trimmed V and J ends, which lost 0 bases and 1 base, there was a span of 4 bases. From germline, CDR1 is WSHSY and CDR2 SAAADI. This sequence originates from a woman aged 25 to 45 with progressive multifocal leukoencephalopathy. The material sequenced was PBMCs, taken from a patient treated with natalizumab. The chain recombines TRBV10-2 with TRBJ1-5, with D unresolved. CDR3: CASSESASNQPQHF. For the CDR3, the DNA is TGCGCCAGCAGTGAGTCAGCCAGCAATCAGCCCCAGCATTTT.